This passage covers 10 T cell receptor beta chains from one sample sequenced in a study of T cells in Graves' hyperthyroidism and ophthalmopathy (dated 2019 in TCRdb). The library was produced with multiplex PCR. For sequencing, an Illumina HiSeq 2000 was employed. TCR beta CDR3 regions were amplified from RNA transcripts. The TCR CDR3 was subjected to a first round of RT-PCR using the HTBI primer set and the Qiagen OneStep RT-PCR kit. The raw public data were reprocessed by TCRdb itself: fastp quality trimming at Q25, MiXCR clonotype calling, in-frame beta chains only. Rows are combined by CDR3 protein, so each entry shows the most common genes and DNA. Counted in this sample were fewer than 450,000 distinct CDR3 sequences; less than 20% of them appeared once. The ten most abundant clones make up less than 45% of the sample. The sequenced sample consisted of blood. These receptors were taken from a man younger than 35 with Graves' ophthalmopathy.

This clonotype was recorded many times. V gene TRBV9 combines with J gene TRBJ1-4; possible D gene TRBD1, 6 bases. The germline V and J ends were trimmed by 0 bases and 3 bases, with 9 bases remaining between them. The length of the CDR3 is 15 residues. Germline V gene sequence: CDR1 SGDLS, CDR2 YYNGEE. The CDR3 region has the DNA TGTGCCAGCAGCGTAGAGGACAGCTCTAATGAAAAACTGTTTTTT. Its protein product is CASSVEDSSNEKLFF.

This clonotype was seen at least ten times. This rearrangement joins TRBV7-2 to TRBJ2-7; no firm D call. CDR1 is SGHTA and CDR2 is FQGNSA in the germline V gene. CDR3 size: 15 residues. With 0 bases removed from V and 2 bases from J, the gap between germline ends came to 11 bases. CDR3 bases: TGTGCCAGCAGCTTAGCCGCGACGGTGACCTACGAGCAGTACTTC. Amino acid sequence: CASSLAATVTYEQYF.

The sample holds many counts of this clonotype. This chain joins TRBV7-2 and TRBJ2-1; maybe TRBD2 (6 bases). Trimming stripped 5 bases from V and 0 bases from J, with 17 bases between. The CDR3 is 17 amino acids. Germline assignment: CDR1 SGHTA and CDR2 FQGNSA. The CDR3 protein is CASSPRDFPSSYNEQFF. The CDR3 bases are TGTGCCAGCAGCCCGAGGGACTTCCCGAGCTCCTACAATGAGCAGTTCTTC.

This clonotype was counted only a few times. J is TRBJ1-1 and V is TRBV7-8; D is possibly TRBD1 (6 bases). CDR3 length: 14 amino acids. The V and J ends lost 5 bases and 9 bases respectively, with 19 bases between them. Germline-derived CDR1 and CDR2 are SGHVS and FQNEAQ. The CDR3: CASSPGGGGLKAFF. The CDR3 nucleotides are TGTGCCAGCAGCCCGGGGGGGGGCGGCCTGAAAGCTTTCTTT.

Worth noting for this clonotype: A read error may be the cause here, since a much bigger clone is one base away. This rearrangement joins TRBV20-1 to TRBJ2-7, with 10 bases fitting TRBD1. V was pared by 0 bases and J by 6 bases, with 8 bases of the junction left unmatched. Per germline, CDR1 DFQATT and CDR2 SNEGSKA (reference sequence). The length of the CDR3 is 15 residues. CDR3 in amino acids: CSARDGGQGEGEQYF. In DNA form, the CDR3 reads TGCAGTGCTAGAGATGGAGGACAGGGGGAGGGCGAGCAGTACTTC.

In this sample, this clonotype turned up many times. This chain connects TRBV11-2 to TRBJ2-7; D is ambiguous. Trimming pared 5 bases from V and 3 bases from J, leaving 5 bases between. Germline V lookup: CDR1 SGHAT, CDR2 FQNNGV. The CDR3 is 11 residues long. CDR3 coding DNA: TGTGCCAGCAGCACTTTCTACGAGCAGTACTTC. This translates into CASSTFYEQYF.

This clonotype has more than one count but fewer than ten. The genes are TRBV7-9 and TRBJ1-2; TRBD1 might be the D (5 bases). Trimming removed 8 bases at V and 4 bases at J, with 17 bases between. Germline values: CDR1 SEHNR, CDR2 FQNEAQ (reference sequence). The CDR3 extends over 14 amino acids. Written as DNA, the CDR3 is TGTGCCAGCCTAAGAGGGGACGACCTCTATGGCTACACCTTC. Translated: CASLRGDDLYGYTF. The full variable domain, in which reference TRBV7-9 and TRBJ1-2 provide the parts outside the CDR3, is DTGVSQNPRHKITKRGQNVTFRCDPISEHNRLYWYRQTLGQGPEFLTYFQNEAQLEKSRLLSDRFSAERPKGSFSTLEIQRTEQGDSAMYLCASLRGDDLYGYTFGSGTRLTVV.

This clonotype was observed a few times. A read error may be the cause here, since a much bigger clone is one base away. The chain carries TRBV2 and TRBJ1-6; D gene uncertain. Trimming removed 6 bases from V and 2 bases from J, with 8 bases in between. Per the germline V gene, CDR1 is SNHLY and CDR2 is FYNNEI. CDR3 length equals 14 residues. DNA for the CDR3: TGTGCCAGCAGCGCCCAAACCTATAATTCACCCCTCCACTTT. Protein: CASSAQTYNSPLHF.

The chain is built from TRBV6-6 and TRBJ2-2, with TRBD1 identical over 8 bases. Germline V CDR1 and CDR2: MNHNY, SVGAGI (reference sequence). The CDR3 has 16 residues. The junction had 4 bases not matched to a gene; V was cut back by 0 bases and J by 4 bases. CDR3 nucleotides: TGTGCCAGCAGTTACTCTGACAGGGGTGGCACCGGGGAGCTGTTTTTT. It codes for CASSYSDRGGTGELFF.

This clonotype was counted at least ten times. V gene TRBV7-9 combines with J gene TRBJ1-1, with TRBD1 matching over 7 bases. CDR1 is SEHNR, CDR2 FQNEAQ, per germline (reference sequence). This CDR3 has 15 amino acids. The V segment lost 3 bases and the J segment 0 bases; nucleotides outside the gene matches: 4. CDR3 in amino acids: CASSLGDSLNTEAFF. DNA for the CDR3: TGTGCCAGCAGCTTGGGGGACAGTTTGAACACTGAAGCTTTCTTT.